Listed below are T cell receptor beta chains from one sample, sequenced in a study of blood T cell repertoires in COVID-19. Sequenced by immunoSEQ multiplex PCR; TCRdb stores in-frame clones only, minus some. There are around 70,000 clones in the sample; roughly 80% occur only once, and 18% lies in the top ten. The source material was peripheral blood. All receptors derive from a woman aged 55-69 years with acute or convalescent COVID-19. Both conserved end residues are part of each CDR3. The D gene is left open where the match is weak. Clone size, where shown, is once, few, many, or a class for clones that have expanded.

>few|TRBJ1-1|TRBV6-5|TRBD1
CASRLTGGVDTEAFF
TGTGCCAGCAGGCTGACAGGGGGCGTAGACACTGAAGCTTTCTTT
>few|TRBJ2-7|TRBV19|-
CASSINPGEQYF
TGTGCCAGTAGTATAAATCCCGGCGAGCAGTACTTC
>-|TRBJ1-5|TRBV30|-
CAWGRSGSLGPQHF
TGTGCCTGGGGGAGATCGGGGTCGCTCGGGCCCCAGCATTTT
>-|TRBJ1-5|TRBV11-2|-
CASSLGENSNQPQHF
TGTGCCAGCAGCTTAGGCGAGAATAGCAATCAGCCCCAGCATTTT
>-|TRBJ2-2|TRBV7-3|-
CASSFEAQGDTGELFF
TGTGCCAGCAGCTTTGAGGCACAGGGAGATACCGGGGAGCTGTTTTTT
>-|TRBJ1-6|TRBV2|TRBD1
CASSRDRGQSPLHF
TGTGCCAGCAGTCGTGACAGGGGACAATCACCCCTCCACTTT
>-|TRBJ2-1|TRBV3-1/TRBV3-2|TRBD1
CASSLGQGPHNEQFF
TGTGCCAGCAGCCTCGGACAGGGGCCACACAATGAGCAGTTCTTC
>once|TRBJ1-6|TRBV11-2|-
CASSYYRNSPLHF
TGTGCCAGCAGTTATTACAGGAATTCACCCCTCCACTTT
>-|TRBJ1-5|TRBV7-9|TRBD1
CASSSTGSSNQPQHF
TGTGCCAGCAGCTCGACAGGGTCTAGCAATCAGCCCCAGCATTTT
>-|TRBJ2-3|TRBV7-3|-
CASSPGQLTDTQYF
TGTGCCAGCAGCCCAGGACAGCTCACAGATACGCAGTATTTT
>-|TRBJ1-2|TRBV5-1|-
CASSWTAADGYTF
TGCGCCAGCAGCTGGACAGCAGCCGATGGCTACACCTTC
>-|TRBJ2-3|TRBV4-2|TRBD2
CASSQGTSGGYTQYF
TGTGCCAGCAGCCAAGGGACTAGCGGGGGATATACGCAGTATTTT
>-|TRBJ1-1|TRBV29-1|-
CSVVLSGVINTEAFF
TGCAGCGTCGTACTCAGCGGGGTTATTAACACTGAAGCTTTCTTT
>-|TRBJ1-2|TRBV7-2|TRBD1
CASSSLDRAYGYTF
TGTGCCAGCAGCTCCCTGGACAGGGCCTATGGCTACACCTTC
>-|TRBJ1-5|TRBV30|-
CAWSRTTNQPQHF
TGTGCCTGGAGTAGGACAACTAATCAGCCCCAGCATTTT
>-|TRBJ2-3|TRBV19|TRBD1
CASSMGDSRTDTQYF
TGTGCCAGTAGTATGGGGGACAGCCGTACGGATACGCAGTATTTT
>-|TRBJ1-5|TRBV29-1|-
CSVGQGRDQPQHF
TGCAGCGTTGGACAAGGGAGGGACCAGCCCCAGCATTTT